The TCR beta chain under discussion was sequenced for a study of T-cell memory formation after mild COVID-19. About the study: The two donors had largely donor-specific TCR clusters.

TCRdb used MiXCR to reprocess the 5' RACE reads, holding one entry per CDR3 protein. This repertoire shows roughly 86,000 distinct CDR3 sequences, about 13% found once; its top ten account for about a quarter. Study conclusions and caveats: CD4+ contracting clones were found mainly in CM and EM, and CD8+ ones in EMRA.

In germline, CDR1 is SGHNT, CDR2 YYREEE (reference sequence). V dropped 4 bases and J dropped 9 bases, with 11 bases sitting between them. The CDR3 length is 12 residues. This clonotype was observed a handful of times. Its specificity is not known. The chain couples TRBV5-4 to TRBJ2-1; D possibly matches TRBD1 or TRBD2 (5 bases each). This TCR was recovered from an adult woman who had mild COVID-19 (a few samples of this study predate the infection). Cell type and time point are not known. The sequenced material came from PBMCs or a T cell subset sorted from them (not recorded which). CDR3 DNA: TGTGCCAGCAGCCCGAGGGGAGTTGAGCAGTTCTTC. Protein sequence: CASSPRGVEQFF.